A selection of T cell receptor beta chains follows, all from one sample in a study of shared clonotypes between healthy human individuals. Method: immunoSEQ multiplex PCR; TCRdb's copy keeps in-frame clones and lacks some. This sample has around 530,000 clones, with around 81% found just once. Sequencing was done on a sample of PBMCs. The source is a woman in her thirties or forties in good health. Some clones in this sample may be carry-over from other donors' samples. Each CDR3 is given with its conserved first and last residue. Fields, in order: J gene, V gene, CDR3 protein.

TRBJ1-3,TRBV30,CAWRRGGLARDSGNTIYF
TRBJ2-1,TRBV5-1,CASSFGLNNEQFF
TRBJ2-7,TRBV27,CASKGTRSSYEQYF
TRBJ1-1,TRBV30,CAWGQGLNTEAFF
TRBJ2-5,TRBV1,CTSKRGDWTSGTRGLNKETQYF
TRBJ2-1,TRBV4-1,CASSQEGLTNNEQFF
TRBJ1-4,TRBV5-1,CASSSITGGEGKLFF
TRBJ2-5,TRBV18,CASSRSRGGETQYF
TRBJ1-5,TRBV21-1,CASSKGGAGGSCYSNQPQHF
TRBJ2-7,TRBV21-1,CAASDIDYEQYF
TRBJ1-1,TRBV5-8,CASSLNREITVAFF
TRBJ2-5,TRBV5-4,CASSLRSGQETQYF
TRBJ2-7,TRBV30,CAWSGAGNEQYF
TRBJ2-3,TRBV9,CASSVDPLAGDTQYF
TRBJ2-1,TRBV6-5,CASSYGPRQFF
TRBJ2-4,TRBV11-2,CASSPLRGARNIQYF
TRBJ2-7,TRBV6-5,CASSSWGGAGAYEQYF
TRBJ2-1,TRBV5-1,CASSLNTGLVLNEQFF
TRBJ2-3,TRBV5-1,CASSFQTGSDTQYF
TRBJ2-5,TRBV30,CAWSVLETQYF
TRBJ2-1,TRBV4-3,CASSQDQAGSYNEQFF
TRBJ2-5,TRBV7-6,CASSQPNAETQYF
TRBJ1-1,TRBV5-4,CAAKKQGASEAFF
TRBJ2-1,TRBV6-1,CASSRTSVGNEQFF
TRBJ2-7,TRBV7-2,CASSLRGGQGSSYEQYF
TRBJ1-2,TRBV7-2,CASSFYITGTNYGYTF
TRBJ2-3,TRBV7-9,CASSLNGQGWDTQYF
TRBJ1-2,TRBV7-9,CASSSGTATNYGYTF
TRBJ2-3,TRBV5-1,CASSQAGHTDTQYF
TRBJ2-3,TRBV5-1,CASSADARDTDTQYF
TRBJ1-2,TRBV14,CASSPTPQSPNYGYTF
TRBJ2-1,TRBV28,CASSSIPTWSYNEQFF
TRBJ2-1,TRBV18,CASSREQGFGAGNEQFF
TRBJ2-1,TRBV6-1,CASSISGSGYNEQFF
TRBJ2-7,TRBV28,CASTPPQGYEQYF
TRBJ2-3,TRBV2,CASSELSGRTDTQYF
TRBJ1-1,TRBV2,CASSEKHTGRGAFF
TRBJ2-1,TRBV7-9,CASSPSSGLYNEQFF
TRBJ1-5,TRBV15,CATSRDGGLYQPQHF
TRBJ1-5,TRBV27,CASADDYSNQPQHF
TRBJ2-1,TRBV30,CAWSRGREGEQFF
TRBJ2-1,TRBV15,CATSPRMSHEQFF
TRBJ1-1,TRBV30,CAWSKQGNTEAFF
TRBJ2-3,TRBV29-1,CSVTSGAGITDTQYF
TRBJ2-7,TRBV18,CASSPPTGSYEQYF
TRBJ2-7,TRBV30,CAWSGQAGVAYEQYF
TRBJ1-4,TRBV6-5,CASSYGTDGEKLFF
TRBJ1-2,TRBV20-1,CSAGRGEGYTF
TRBJ1-2,TRBV19,CASSTGARDGYTF
TRBJ1-2,TRBV18,CASSPPGGEYGYTF
TRBJ1-5,TRBV15,CATSRDPGGIRNQPQHF
TRBJ1-1,TRBV6-5,CASSYGQGTEAFF
TRBJ2-5,TRBV18,CASSLGFRGGDETQYF
TRBJ2-1,TRBV2,CASRVAGGAYNEQFF
TRBJ1-1,TRBV7-3,CASSWTGLGDEAFF